What follows are 10 T cell receptor beta chains derived from one specimen sequenced in a study of blood T cells in healthy people across ages. The use of a sample-barcoded 5' primer and a J-beta primer mix characterized a second PCR of about 7 to 12 cycles. TCRdb passed the 5' RACE reads through MiXCR, listing each CDR3 protein once. The sample comprises more than 1.4 million distinct CDR3 sequences, approximately 42% of which are singletons, and 7.9% rests with the top ten. The sequencing input was blood. The receptors derive from a woman under 30 in good health.

This chain joins TRBV30 and TRBJ2-5; TRBD1 agrees at 7 bases. The ends lost 0 bases at V and 5 bases at J; junction bases unmatched: 9. This CDR3 spans 15 amino acids. Looked up from germline, CDR1 is GTSNPN and CDR2 is SVGIG (reference sequence). The CDR3, as DNA: TGTGCCTGGAGTGTACAAGGGGGCCTTCTGGAGACCCAGTACTTC. This codes for CAWSVQGGLLETQYF.

The V call is TRBV7-9, the J call TRBJ2-1; D might be TRBD2 (6 bases). This CDR3 has 15 residues. Germline CDR1 reads SEHNR; CDR2 reads FQNEAQ (reference sequence). The germline V and J ends were trimmed by 6 bases and 4 bases, with 16 bases remaining between them. The chain's CDR3 is CASSPRGGEYNEQFF. The CDR3 nucleotides are TGTGCCAGCAGTCCCCGGGGCGGGGAATACAATGAGCAGTTCTTC.

This rearrangement joins TRBV20-1 to TRBJ2-1, with 12 bases matching TRBD2. V trimming: 0 bases; J trimming: 7 bases; junction bases outside the gene matches: 4. CDR1 and CDR2 from the germline V gene are DFQATT and SNEGSKA (reference sequence). The CDR3 is made up of 15 amino acids. CDR3 sequence (DNA): TGCAGTGCTAGAGATCCTAGCGGGGGGGCTAATGAGCAGTTCTTC. It encodes CSARDPSGGANEQFF.

There are a few counts of this clonotype. The rearrangement uses TRBV7-9 and TRBJ2-7, with TRBD2 matching 11 bases. J lost 5 bases, V lost 1 base, and 10 bases had no gene match. The CDR3 runs 17 residues. CDR1 is SEHNR and CDR2 is FQNEAQ in the germline V gene (reference sequence). CDR3 coding DNA: TGTGCCAGCAGCTTAGTTGGTAGCGGGAGGGCCGGACACGAGCAGTACTTC. It specifies CASSLVGSGRAGHEQYF.

This clonotype was counted only a few times. This chain links TRBV11-2 with TRBJ1-6; a weak D match, TRBD1 (6 bases). V gave up 4 bases and J gave up 6 bases, with 13 bases separating them. The CDR3 has 15 amino acids. From germline, CDR1 is SGHAT and CDR2 FQNNGV. CDR3 region: CASSSQGSSNSPLHF. Written as DNA, the CDR3 is TGTGCCAGCAGCTCACAGGGATCGAGTAATTCACCCCTCCACTTT.

This clonotype turned up a few times. The rearrangement joins TRBV5-6 to TRBJ2-7, with D tentatively TRBD1 or TRBD2 (5 bases each). V lost 0 bases, J lost 3 bases, and 16 bases lay in between. The CDR3 extends over 16 amino acids. Germline assignment: CDR1 SGHDT and CDR2 YYEEEE. The CDR3 nucleotides read TGTGCCAGCAGCTTGGGAGGGACCTCTCTGGGCTACGAGCAGTACTTC. Amino acid sequence: CASSLGGTSLGYEQYF.

This clonotype was seen more than once but under ten times. The rearrangement joins TRBV12-3 or TRBV12-4 to TRBJ2-3; 10 nucleotides match TRBD2. This CDR3 has 16 residues. With V trimmed by 6 bases and J by 6 bases, 12 bases remained unmatched. The CDR3 here is CASSRPSGGADDTQYF. In nucleotides, the CDR3 is TGTGCCAGCAGCCGACCAAGCGGGGGGGCCGATGATACGCAGTATTTT.

This clonotype was seen more than once but under ten times. The V call is TRBV10-3, the J call TRBJ1-1; possibly TRBD1 for D (5 bases). Trimming stripped 11 bases from V and 4 bases from J, with 17 bases between. The germline gives CDR1 ENHRY, CDR2 SYGVKD. The CDR3 loop spans 13 amino acids. The DNA of the CDR3 is TGTGCCTGTACGGGGGAGGGGACCACTGAAGCTTTCTTT. Amino acids: CACTGEGTTEAFF.

The chain is built from TRBV7-3 and TRBJ1-4, with D possibly matching TRBD1 (5 bases). There are 15 residues in the CDR3. Germline CDR1 and CDR2: SGHTA and FQGTGA. V was trimmed by 5 bases and J by 2 bases, leaving 12 bases between them. In DNA, the CDR3 is TGTGCCAGCAGCCCCATGGGGCGGACTAATGAAAAACTGTTTTTT. It translates to CASSPMGRTNEKLFF.

The V gene is TRBV7-2, the J gene TRBJ1-2; 8 bases are a match to TRBD1. After removal of 8 bases from V and 2 bases from J, the junction contained 4 bases not matched to a gene. The germline CDR1 and CDR2 sequences are SGHTA and FQGNSA. CDR3 size: 13 residues. The CDR3 bases are TGTGCCAGCGCTGACAGGGGCAACTATGGCTACACCTTC. Translating it yields CASADRGNYGYTF.